The 28 T cell receptor beta chains listed next were all sequenced from one sample in a study of Graves' ophthalmopathy and Graves' hyperthyroidism. Using RNA transcripts, the TCR beta CDR3 regions were amplified. RT-PCR in the first round used HTBI primers; a second-round multiplex PCR followed. TCRdb reprocessed the multiplex PCR reads with MiXCR, giving one entry per CDR3 protein. The table has under 250,000 distinct CDR3 sequences, over 25% seen once. The sequenced material came from peripheral blood. Source of these receptors: a man between 45 and 60 years old with Graves' ophthalmopathy.

In its sample, this clonotype was seen once. For the CDR3, the DNA is TGTGCCACCTCTCGGCGGGGGACTAGCGGGGCTATGGGAGAGACCCAGTACTTC. Protein sequence: CATSRRGTSGAMGETQYF. The chain uses TRBV11-1 and TRBJ2-5, with 13 bases identical to TRBD2. Germline CDR1 and CDR2: SGHAT and FQDESV (reference sequence). V lost 10 bases, J lost 4 bases, and 18 bases stayed unmatched. This CDR3 has 18 residues.

This clonotype has only a few counts. The V gene is TRBV7-2, the J gene TRBJ1-1; D unclear. Trimming stripped 3 bases from V and 3 bases from J, with 8 bases between. Germline-derived CDR1 and CDR2 are SGHTA and FQGNSA. The CDR3 loop spans 13 amino acids. CDR3 sequence (DNA): TGTGCCAGCAGCTTGGCCCCCTACACTGAAGCTTTCTTT. The encoded protein is CASSLAPYTEAFF.

J is TRBJ1-2 and V is TRBV7-8, with 12 positions matching TRBD1. V was clipped by 1 base and J by 7 bases; unmatched bases: 4. Germline values: CDR1 SGHVS, CDR2 FQNEAQ. The CDR3 totals 15 residues. DNA of the CDR3: TGTGCCAGCAGCTTAGGCGGGACAGGGGGCGTTGGCTACACCTTC. The encoded protein is CASSLGGTGGVGYTF.

This clonotype was detected ten times or more. The chain is built from TRBV19 and TRBJ2-7; TRBD2 matches at 12 bases. J gave up 6 bases and V 7 bases, and 7 bases lay outside the gene matches. The length of the CDR3 is 14 residues. The germline V gene encodes CDR1 LNHDA and CDR2 SQIVND (reference sequence). The CDR3 DNA reads TGTGCCAGTAATCCGACTAGCGGGAGCCGCGAGCAGTACTTC. This gives the protein CASNPTSGSREQYF.

The chain uses TRBV6-2 or TRBV6-3 and TRBJ1-1; D not resolved. This CDR3 is 12 amino acids long. Germline CDR1 is MNHEY and CDR2 is SVGEGT. V was clipped by 4 bases and J by 7 bases, with 10 bases between them. The CDR3 protein is CASSSYANEAFF. In nucleotides, the CDR3 is TGTGCCAGCAGTTCTTACGCGAATGAAGCTTTCTTT.

In this sample, this clonotype turned up many times. The rearrangement joins TRBV3-1 to TRBJ1-6; 10 bases map to TRBD1. Germline CDR1 reads LGHDT; CDR2 reads YNNKEL (reference sequence). This CDR3 region has 15 residues. V trimming: 3 bases; J trimming: 10 bases; junction bases outside the gene matches: 6. This CDR3 is CASSQRPGQGSPLHF. The CDR3 coding sequence is TGTGCCAGCAGCCAGCGACCGGGACAGGGGTCACCCCTCCACTTT.

This clonotype was observed many times. The V and J genes are TRBV11-1 and TRBJ2-5, with D tentatively TRBD2 (5 bases). The CDR3 is 17 amino acids. V was pared by 5 bases and J by 1 base, with 20 bases between. Germline assignment: CDR1 SGHAT and CDR2 FQDESV (reference sequence). The DNA for the CDR3 is TGTGCCAGCAGCCTCGGGGAACGGGCTGACGCCCAAGAGACCCAGTACTTC. This sequence encodes CASSLGERADAQETQYF.

Ten or more counts support this clonotype. This chain links TRBV12-3 or TRBV12-4 with TRBJ2-3; D is unclear. This CDR3 region has 12 residues. Between the trimmed V and J ends, which lost 5 bases and 2 bases, there was a span of 5 bases. The CDR3 region is CASSLYTDTQYF. The CDR3, as DNA: TGTGCCAGCAGTCTCTACACAGATACGCAGTATTTT.

The J gene is TRBJ1-1, the V gene TRBV2; D is perhaps TRBD1 (5 bases). V dropped 4 bases and J dropped 1 base, with 7 bases sitting between them. Germline assignment: CDR1 SNHLY and CDR2 FYNNEI. The CDR3 contains 13 residues. The CDR3 here is CASSGQWNTEAFF. CDR3 nucleotide sequence: TGTGCCAGCAGTGGACAGTGGAACACTGAAGCTTTCTTT.

This clonotype was seen many times. The chain is built from TRBV19 and TRBJ1-1; tentatively, D is TRBD1 (5 bases). This CDR3 is built from 15 residues. Germline-derived CDR1 and CDR2 are LNHDA and SQIVND (reference sequence). Trimming took off 2 bases at V and 1 base at J, with 11 bases between the two ends. This chain's CDR3 is CASSIYGARNTEAFF. CDR3 nucleotide sequence: TGTGCCAGTAGTATATATGGGGCTAGGAACACTGAAGCTTTCTTT.

The chain recombines TRBV6-1 with TRBJ2-3, with D unclear. V was clipped by 4 bases and J by 4 bases, with 6 bases between them. This CDR3 is built from 12 residues. Germline V CDR1 and CDR2: MNHNS, SASEGT. The CDR3 loop is CASSGVPDTQYF. As DNA, the CDR3 is TGTGCCAGCAGTGGGGTCCCAGATACGCAGTATTTT.

This clonotype came up many times. The gene calls are TRBV7-6 and TRBJ2-5; 8 positions match TRBD2. Germline CDR1 and CDR2: SGHVS and FNYEAQ. The CDR3 is 14 residues long. The junction had 6 bases not matched to a gene; V was cut back by 4 bases and J by 5 bases. CDR3 in amino acids: CASSSGLVLETQYF. The CDR3 DNA reads as TGTGCCAGCAGCTCGGGACTAGTGCTGGAGACCCAGTACTTC. Based on the CDR3 plus reference TRBV7-6 and TRBJ2-5, the full variable domain is GAGVSQSPRYKVTKRGQDVALRCDPISGHVSLYWYRQALGQGPEFLTYFNYEAQQDKSGLPNDRFSAERPEGSISTLTIQRTEQRDSAMYRCASSSGLVLETQYFGPGTRLLVL.

The chain combines TRBV3-1 with TRBJ2-7; 8 nucleotides line up with TRBD2. CDR1 is LGHDT and CDR2 is YNNKEL in the germline V gene (reference sequence). This CDR3 is built from 15 residues. With V trimmed by 4 bases and J by 3 bases, 8 bases remained unmatched. The CDR3 sequence: CASSPGGGLLYEQYF. DNA for the CDR3: TGTGCCAGCAGCCCCGGGGGGGGGCTTCTCTACGAGCAGTACTTC.

This clonotype was seen many times. The chain uses TRBV20-1 and TRBJ2-7, with TRBD1 matching over 9 bases. The germline gives CDR1 DFQATT, CDR2 SNEGSKA (reference sequence). V was clipped by 5 bases and J by 7 bases; unmatched bases: 12. The CDR3 contains 14 residues. In DNA, the CDR3 is TGCAGTGCTTCCCCCGGGACAGGGTTTGGGGAGCAGTACTTC. It encodes CSASPGTGFGEQYF.

This clonotype occurred many times. The V call is TRBV29-1, the J call TRBJ2-2, with D possibly matching TRBD2 (6 bases). V was pared by 5 bases and J by 0 bases, with 13 bases between. Germline CDR1 reads SQVTM; CDR2 reads ANQGSEA. CDR3 length: 15 residues. The CDR3 region is CSVKLADTNTGELFF. As DNA, the CDR3 is TGCAGCGTTAAACTAGCAGATACGAACACCGGGGAGCTGTTTTTT.

The V call is TRBV10-3, the J call TRBJ2-5; no clear D gene. Germline V gene lookup returns CDR1 ENHRY and CDR2 SYGVKD. Trimming removed 6 bases at V and 5 bases at J, with 13 bases between. This CDR3 has 13 residues. CDR3 in DNA: TGTGCCATCAGGGAAGCCCTCGGGGAGACCCAGTACTTC. Encoded protein: CAIREALGETQYF.

This clonotype was recorded at least ten times. The chain joins TRBV7-3 to TRBJ1-2; tentatively, D is TRBD1 (6 bases). Trimming cost V 5 bases and J 6 bases, with 16 bases left between them. The CDR3 spans 14 residues. Looked up from germline, CDR1 is SGHTA and CDR2 is FQGTGA. CDR3 sequence (DNA): TGTGCCAGCAGCCCCGGGGGGGGGGCGCATGGCTACACCTTC. It yields the protein CASSPGGGAHGYTF.

There are many counts of this clonotype. V gene TRBV13 combines with J gene TRBJ2-3; 7 bases are a match to TRBD2. The V gene end was trimmed by 8 bases and the J gene end by 5 bases; junction bases not matched to a gene: 10. Germline V CDR1 and CDR2: PRHDT, FYEKMQ (reference sequence). The CDR3 is 14 residues long. The CDR3 loop is CASCAAGAIDTQYF. The CDR3 DNA is TGTGCCAGCTGCGCGGCGGGAGCAATAGATACGCAGTATTTT. The complete variable domain, with remaining parts taken from reference TRBV13 and TRBJ2-3, reads AAGVIQSPRHLIKEKRETATLKCYPIPRHDTVYWYQQGPGQDPQFLISFYEKMQSDKGSIPDRFSAQQFSDYHSELNMSSLELGDSALYFCASCAAGAIDTQYFGPGTRLTVL.

This clonotype was seen at least ten times. The V gene is TRBV4-1, the J gene TRBJ1-5; 10 bases agree with TRBD1. This CDR3 is 15 amino acids long. Trimming took 1 base from V and 4 from J; bases not matched to a gene: 1. The V gene's germline CDR1 is MGHRA and CDR2 YSYEKL. In DNA form, the CDR3 reads TGCGCCAGCAGCCAAGTGGGACAGGGGAATCAGCCCCAGCATTTT. Encoded protein: CASSQVGQGNQPQHF.

There are many counts of this clonotype. The V call is TRBV6-6, the J call TRBJ1-2; tentative D call: TRBD1 (6 bases). CDR1 is MNHNY, CDR2 SVGAGI, per germline (reference sequence). There are 15 residues in the CDR3. V dropped 4 bases and J dropped 3 bases, with 15 bases sitting between them. CDR3 sequence (DNA): TGTGCCAGCAGTTCCCAAGGGGGGCGCGACTATGGCTACACCTTC. This translates into CASSSQGGRDYGYTF.

The chain joins TRBV29-1 to TRBJ2-5; 9 bases are a match to TRBD1. Per the germline V gene, CDR1 is SQVTM and CDR2 is ANQGSEA. The CDR3 is 13 residues long. V shed 7 bases, J shed 5 bases, and the junction held 8 bases outside the gene matches. CDR3 protein: CSARDRARETQYF. CDR3 DNA: TGCAGCGCCAGGGACAGGGCCCGGGAGACCCAGTACTTC.

This clonotype has at least ten counts. The chain recombines TRBV27 with TRBJ1-1; D is possibly TRBD1 (5 bases). The CDR3 spans 16 residues. The ends were cut back, 6 bases at V and 4 bases at J, with 21 bases in the middle. Germline V lookup: CDR1 MNHEY, CDR2 SMNVEV (reference sequence). DNA of the CDR3: TGTGCCAGCAGCAAATACCCAGGGAGGCTAGCCACTGAAGCTTTCTTT. This translates into CASSKYPGRLATEAFF.

At least ten counts were recorded for this clonotype. J is TRBJ2-7 and V is TRBV27, with D perhaps matching TRBD1 (6 bases). V was cut by 2 bases and J by 2 bases, with 13 bases left in between. The CDR3 extends over 15 amino acids. Germline lookup yields CDR1 MNHEY and CDR2 SMNVEV (reference sequence). CDR3 region: CASSLARGRTYEQYF. The CDR3 DNA reads as TGTGCCAGCAGTTTAGCCAGGGGACGCACCTACGAGCAGTACTTC.

The sample holds a few counts of this clonotype. The rearrangement links TRBV15 to TRBJ1-1; 7 bases align to TRBD1. From germline, CDR1 is LNHNV and CDR2 YYDKDF (reference sequence). The CDR3 has 17 amino acids. The ends lost 1 base at V and 0 bases at J; junction bases unmatched: 8. CDR3 nucleotides: TGTGCCACCAGCAGAGTTAACTGGGACAGAATGAACACTGAAGCTTTCTTT. Its translation is CATSRVNWDRMNTEAFF.

This clonotype was picked up many times. The chain combines TRBV12-3 or TRBV12-4 with TRBJ2-7, with D uncertain. V lost 2 bases and J 5 bases, leaving 13 bases between the germline ends. The CDR3 consists of 14 residues. This chain's CDR3 is CASSLPVSSDEQYF. The CDR3 DNA follows: TGTGCCAGCAGTTTACCGGTCTCGTCGGACGAGCAGTACTTC.

The DNA of the CDR3 is TGCAGTGCTAGACCCTTTGAAGCTTTCTTT. It translates to CSARPFEAFF. J is TRBJ1-1 and V is TRBV20-1, with D hard to call. The CDR3 is 10 residues long. Germline loops: CDR1 DFQATT, CDR2 SNEGSKA (reference sequence). The ends were cut back, 2 bases at V and 7 bases at J, with 5 bases in the middle.

This clonotype was seen many times. J is TRBJ1-5 and V is TRBV20-1; weak D call: TRBD1 (6 bases). Deletions cut 1 base from V and 2 bases from J, with 15 bases between. Germline lookup yields CDR1 DFQATT and CDR2 SNEGSKA (reference sequence). The CDR3 is 16 amino acids. CDR3 sequence: CSARAPTGLGNQPQHF. Written as DNA, the CDR3 is TGCAGTGCTAGAGCCCCCACAGGGTTGGGCAATCAGCCCCAGCATTTT.

This clonotype was detected once. This chain links TRBV6-2 or TRBV6-3 with TRBJ2-5; 11 bases are shared with TRBD2. The length of the CDR3 is 16 residues. V shed 2 bases and J 4 bases; nucleotides not matched to a gene: 6. Germline V gene sequence: CDR1 MNHEY, CDR2 SVGEGT. In DNA, the CDR3 is TGTGCCAGCAGTTACGGGACTAGCGGAGGGGTAGAGACCCAGTACTTC. Protein sequence: CASSYGTSGGVETQYF.